Listed below are T cell receptor beta chains from one sample, sequenced in a study of cytomegalovirus exposure and HLA in healthy donors. Clones were sequenced by immunoSEQ multiplex PCR, and TCRdb holds only the in-frame ones, with some missing. The data show roughly 250,000 clones, around 88% seen once. Sequencing was carried out using PBMCs. The receptors stem from a woman younger than 45 in good health and CMV-seropositive. CDR3s include the opening cysteine and the closing phenylalanine or tryptophan.

>TRBJ2-7|TRBV6-5
CASSLTGFRYEQYF
>TRBJ2-1|TRBV5-1
CASTPRPLAGGIIGSYNEQFF
>TRBJ2-2|TRBV5-1
CASSLADDRPGELFF
>TRBJ2-7|TRBV6-5
CASRIGQGTYEQYF
>TRBJ2-7|TRBV7-8
CASSLVYSPYEQYF
>TRBJ1-2|TRBV2
CASSSDSQNYGYTF
>TRBJ1-1|TRBV6-1
CASSAKGGAPTEAFF
>TRBJ2-7|TRBV6-1
CASSEAPEGASYEQYF
>TRBJ1-1|TRBV5-1
CASSLDGLADTEAFF
>TRBJ2-1|TRBV19
CASSPSADHREQFF
>TRBJ2-7|TRBV5-1
CASSLTGPSYEQYF
>TRBJ2-1|TRBV27
CASSSHGLAVINEQFF
>TRBJ2-7|TRBV28
CASSFDRGTGWQYF
>TRBJ1-1|TRBV5-1
CASSLGQGLVGTEAFF
>TRBJ2-7|TRBV2
CASSETSGTYFYEQYF
>TRBJ1-2|TRBV6-1
CASSEGGGYGYTF
>TRBJ2-5|TRBV30
CAWRVEETQYF
>TRBJ2-7|TRBV2
CACTESSYEQYF
>TRBJ2-7|TRBV5-1
CASSPFGRPGDEQYF
>TRBJ1-1|TRBV5-6
CASSNQGLLMNTEAFF
>TRBJ2-2|TRBV7-7
CASRPTGTGQAGELFF
>TRBJ2-7|TRBV27
CASSSPWRDYEQYF
>TRBJ1-4|TRBV30
CAWEGKKLFF
>TRBJ1-1|TRBV7-6
CASSPQDRGFMNTEAFF
>TRBJ2-1|TRBV6-1
CASSENPFTHGQNEQFF
>TRBJ2-1|TRBV30
CAWSILSGLVNNEQFF
>TRBJ2-1|TRBV27
CASSFKQNEQFF
>TRBJ2-2|TRBV9
CASSVDLLGITGELFF
>TRBJ2-7|TRBV27
CASSPRPTTSGIKGEQYF
>TRBJ2-7|TRBV19
CASSIAGTGEQYF
>TRBJ1-5|TRBV27
CASSPWGGENQPQHF